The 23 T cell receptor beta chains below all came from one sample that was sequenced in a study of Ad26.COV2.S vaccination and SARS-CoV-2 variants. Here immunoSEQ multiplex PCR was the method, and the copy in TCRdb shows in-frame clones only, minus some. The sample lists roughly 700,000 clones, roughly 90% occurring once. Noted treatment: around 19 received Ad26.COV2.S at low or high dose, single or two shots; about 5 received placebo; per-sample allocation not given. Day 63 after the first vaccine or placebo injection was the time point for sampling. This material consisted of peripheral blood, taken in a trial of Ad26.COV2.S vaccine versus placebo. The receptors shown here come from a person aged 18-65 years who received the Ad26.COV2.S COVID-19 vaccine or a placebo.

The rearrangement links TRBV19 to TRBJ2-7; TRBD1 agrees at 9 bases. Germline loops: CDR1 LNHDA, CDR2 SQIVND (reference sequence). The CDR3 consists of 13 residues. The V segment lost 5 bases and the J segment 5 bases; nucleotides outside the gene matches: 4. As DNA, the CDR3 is TGTGCCAGTAGTCGGACAGGGGTCCACGAGCAGTACTTC. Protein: CASSRTGVHEQYF.

This chain's CDR3 is CASNPTGSGNTIYF. As DNA, the CDR3 is TGTGCCAGCAACCCGACAGGTTCTGGAAACACCATATATTTT. The chain carries TRBV7-9 and TRBJ1-3; a possible D gene is TRBD1 (6 bases). Germline V CDR1 and CDR2: SEHNR, FQNEAQ (reference sequence). This CDR3 contains 14 residues. Between the trimmed V and J ends, which lost 7 bases and 1 base, there was a span of 11 bases.

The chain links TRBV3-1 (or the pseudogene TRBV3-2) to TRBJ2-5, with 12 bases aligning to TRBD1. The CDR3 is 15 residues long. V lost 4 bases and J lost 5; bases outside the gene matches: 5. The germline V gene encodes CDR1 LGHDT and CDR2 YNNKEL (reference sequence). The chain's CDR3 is CASSPGTGGDETQYF. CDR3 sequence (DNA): TGTGCCAGCAGCCCGGGGACAGGGGGCGACGAGACCCAGTACTTC.

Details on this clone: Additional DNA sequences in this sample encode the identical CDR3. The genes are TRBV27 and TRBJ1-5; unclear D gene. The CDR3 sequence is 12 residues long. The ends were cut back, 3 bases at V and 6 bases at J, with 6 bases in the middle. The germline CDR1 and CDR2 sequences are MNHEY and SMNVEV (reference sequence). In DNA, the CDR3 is TGTGCCAGCAGTTTGCGGGGTCAGCCCCAGCATTTT. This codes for CASSLRGQPQHF.

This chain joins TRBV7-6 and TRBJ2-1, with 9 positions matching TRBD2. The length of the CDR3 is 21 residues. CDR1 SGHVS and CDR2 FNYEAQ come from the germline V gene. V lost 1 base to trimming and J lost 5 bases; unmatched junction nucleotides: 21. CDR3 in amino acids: CASSLDGRGRFSGSVDNEQFF. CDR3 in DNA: TGTGCCAGCAGCTTAGATGGCCGGGGGAGGTTTAGCGGGAGTGTGGACAATGAGCAGTTCTTC.

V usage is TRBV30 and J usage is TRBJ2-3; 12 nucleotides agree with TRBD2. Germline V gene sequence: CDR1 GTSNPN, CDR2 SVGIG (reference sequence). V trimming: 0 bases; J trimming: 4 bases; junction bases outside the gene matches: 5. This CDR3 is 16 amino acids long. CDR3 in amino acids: CAWSVDLAGGSDTQYF. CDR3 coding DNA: TGTGCCTGGAGTGTAGATCTAGCGGGGGGGTCAGATACGCAGTATTTT.

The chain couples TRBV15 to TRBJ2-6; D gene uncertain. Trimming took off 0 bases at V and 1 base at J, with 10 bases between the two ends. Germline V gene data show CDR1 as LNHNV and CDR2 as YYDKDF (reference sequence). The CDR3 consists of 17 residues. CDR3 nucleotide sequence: TGTGCCACCAGCAGAGATTCCAGACCTTCTGGGGCCAACGTCCTGACTTTC. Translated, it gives CATSRDSRPSGANVLTF.

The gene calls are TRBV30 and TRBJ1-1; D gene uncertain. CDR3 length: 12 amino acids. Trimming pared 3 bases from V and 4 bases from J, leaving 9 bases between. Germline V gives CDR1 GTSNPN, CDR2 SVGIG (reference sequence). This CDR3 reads CAWRARSTEAFF. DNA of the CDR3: TGTGCCTGGAGGGCCCGGAGCACTGAAGCTTTCTTT.

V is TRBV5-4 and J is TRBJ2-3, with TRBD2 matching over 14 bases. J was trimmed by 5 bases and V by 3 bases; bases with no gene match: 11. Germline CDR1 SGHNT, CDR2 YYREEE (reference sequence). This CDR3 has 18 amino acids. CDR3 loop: CASSSGTSGSRVIDTQYF. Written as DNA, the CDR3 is TGTGCCAGCAGCTCAGGGACTAGCGGGAGTCGGGTAATAGATACGCAGTATTTT.

Here the CDR3 DNA reads TGTGCCAGCACTTACTCTCCCAACTATGGCTACACCTTC. This sequence encodes CASTYSPNYGYTF. J is TRBJ1-2 and V is TRBV27; D ambiguous. V lost 7 bases and J 2 bases, leaving 11 bases between the germline ends. The CDR3 is 13 amino acids. The germline V gene encodes CDR1 MNHEY and CDR2 SMNVEV (reference sequence).

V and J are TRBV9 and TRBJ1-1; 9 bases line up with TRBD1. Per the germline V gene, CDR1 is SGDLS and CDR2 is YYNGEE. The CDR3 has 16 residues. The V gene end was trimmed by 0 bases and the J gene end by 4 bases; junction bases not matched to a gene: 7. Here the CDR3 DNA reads TGTGCCAGCAGCGTAGGGGTACAGGGGGCAGGCACTGAAGCTTTCTTT. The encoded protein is CASSVGVQGAGTEAFF.

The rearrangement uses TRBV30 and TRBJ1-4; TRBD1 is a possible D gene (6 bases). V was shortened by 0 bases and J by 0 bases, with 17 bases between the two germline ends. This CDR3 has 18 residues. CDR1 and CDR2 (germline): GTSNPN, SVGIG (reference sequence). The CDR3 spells CAWSVGPGHVATNEKLFF. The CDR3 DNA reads TGTGCCTGGAGTGTAGGACCGGGACACGTTGCAACTAATGAAAAACTGTTTTTT.

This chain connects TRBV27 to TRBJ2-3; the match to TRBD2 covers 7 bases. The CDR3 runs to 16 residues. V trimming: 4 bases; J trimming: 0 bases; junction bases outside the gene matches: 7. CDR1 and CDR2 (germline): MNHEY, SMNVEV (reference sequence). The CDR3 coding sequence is TGTGCCAGCAGTTGGGATACGGGGGGAAGCACAGATACGCAGTATTTT. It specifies CASSWDTGGSTDTQYF.

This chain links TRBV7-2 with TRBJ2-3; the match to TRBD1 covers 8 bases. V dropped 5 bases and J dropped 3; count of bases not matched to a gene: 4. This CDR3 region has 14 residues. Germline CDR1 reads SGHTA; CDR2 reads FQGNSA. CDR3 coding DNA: TGTGCCAGCAGCCTTACAGGGGGAACAGATACGCAGTATTTT. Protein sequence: CASSLTGGTDTQYF.

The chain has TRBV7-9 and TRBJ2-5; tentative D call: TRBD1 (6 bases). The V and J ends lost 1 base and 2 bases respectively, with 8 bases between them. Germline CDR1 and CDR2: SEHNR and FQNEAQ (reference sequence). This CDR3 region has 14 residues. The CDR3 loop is CASSLVGQQETQYF. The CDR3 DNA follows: TGTGCCAGCAGCTTAGTAGGACAGCAAGAGACCCAGTACTTC.

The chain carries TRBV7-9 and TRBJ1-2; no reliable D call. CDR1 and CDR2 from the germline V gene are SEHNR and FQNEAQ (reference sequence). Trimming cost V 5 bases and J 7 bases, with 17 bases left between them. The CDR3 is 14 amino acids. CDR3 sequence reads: CASSPLGGVGGYTF. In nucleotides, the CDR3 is TGTGCCAGCAGCCCCCTTGGCGGGGTAGGTGGCTACACCTTC. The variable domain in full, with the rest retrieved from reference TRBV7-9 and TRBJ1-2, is DTGVSQNPRHKITKRGQNVTFRCDPISEHNRLYWYRQTLGQGPEFLTYFQNEAQLEKSRLLSDRFSAERPKGSFSTLEIQRTEQGDSAMYLCASSPLGGVGGYTFGSGTRLTVV.

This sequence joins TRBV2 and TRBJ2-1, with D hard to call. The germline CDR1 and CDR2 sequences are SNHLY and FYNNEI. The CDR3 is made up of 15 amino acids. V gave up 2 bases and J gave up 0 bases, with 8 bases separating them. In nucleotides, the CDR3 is TGTGCCAGCAGTGAAAAGAGAAGCTCCTACAATGAGCAGTTCTTC. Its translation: CASSEKRSSYNEQFF.

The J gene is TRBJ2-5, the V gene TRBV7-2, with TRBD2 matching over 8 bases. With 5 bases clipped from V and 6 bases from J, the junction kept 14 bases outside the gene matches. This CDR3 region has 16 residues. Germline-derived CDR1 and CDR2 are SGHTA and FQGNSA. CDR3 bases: TGTGCCAGCAGCCCCACTGGACGGGGGGGCGTGAAGACCCAGTACTTC. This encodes CASSPTGRGGVKTQYF.

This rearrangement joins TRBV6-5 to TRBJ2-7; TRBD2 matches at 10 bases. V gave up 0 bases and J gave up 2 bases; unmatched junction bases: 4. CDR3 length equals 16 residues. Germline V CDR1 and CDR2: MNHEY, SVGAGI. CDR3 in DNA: TGTGCCAGCAGTTACTCACGGACTAGCGGAGCCTACGAGCAGTACTTC. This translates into CASSYSRTSGAYEQYF.

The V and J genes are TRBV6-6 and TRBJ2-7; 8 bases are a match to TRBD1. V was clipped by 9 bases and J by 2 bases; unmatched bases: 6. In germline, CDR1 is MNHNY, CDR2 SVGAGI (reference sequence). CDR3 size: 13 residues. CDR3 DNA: TGTGCCAGTAAACAGGGGGTGGCCTACGAGCAGTACTTC. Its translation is CASKQGVAYEQYF.

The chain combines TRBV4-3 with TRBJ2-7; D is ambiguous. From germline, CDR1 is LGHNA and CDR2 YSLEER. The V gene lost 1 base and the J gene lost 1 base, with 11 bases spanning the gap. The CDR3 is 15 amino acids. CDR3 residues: CASSQVRDGSYEQYF. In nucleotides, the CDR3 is TGCGCCAGCAGCCAAGTTCGAGACGGGTCCTACGAGCAGTACTTC.

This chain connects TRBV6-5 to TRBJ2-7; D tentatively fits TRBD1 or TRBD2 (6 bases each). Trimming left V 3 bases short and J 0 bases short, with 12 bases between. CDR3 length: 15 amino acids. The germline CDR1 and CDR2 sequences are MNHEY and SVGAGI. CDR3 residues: CASSYGGGDSYEQYF. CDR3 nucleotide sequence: TGTGCCAGCAGTTATGGGGGCGGGGACTCCTACGAGCAGTACTTC.

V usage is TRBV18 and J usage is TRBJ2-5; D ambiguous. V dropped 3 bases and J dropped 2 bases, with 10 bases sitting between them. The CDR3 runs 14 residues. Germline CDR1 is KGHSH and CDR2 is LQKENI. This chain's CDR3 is CASSPTSLQETQYF. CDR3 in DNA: TGTGCCAGCTCACCCACGAGCCTTCAAGAGACCCAGTACTTC. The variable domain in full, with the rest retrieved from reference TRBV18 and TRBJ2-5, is NAGVMQNPRHLVRRRGQEARLRCSPMKGHSHVYWYRQLPEEGLKFMVYLQKENIIDESGMPKERFSAEFPKEGPSILRIQQVVRGDSAAYFCASSPTSLQETQYFGPGTRLLVL.